Shown below are 24 T cell receptor beta chains from a single sample sequenced in a study of control samples from healthy donors and cancer patients (dated by TCRdb to 2020 to 2021). Libraries were constructed by the immunoSEQ multiplex PCR assay. TCRdb mirrors the immuneACCESS table, restricted to in-frame sequences. Some clones are absent from its copies; in checked studies, under half trace to an unresolved V gene, and the reason for the others is unknown. For this sample the table gives approximately 87,000 clones, of which 70% to 90% were detected only once. The ten biggest clones cover 1.3% of the sample. Sequencing used blood. Receptor source: a woman aged 50 to 60 in good health.

The chain employs TRBV6-5 and TRBJ2-1; the D is unclear. This CDR3 has 13 amino acids. Trimming stripped 8 bases from V and 9 bases from J, with 17 bases between. Germline-derived CDR1 and CDR2 are MNHEY and SVGAGI. The CDR3 loop is CASGLIPAGEQFF. The CDR3 nucleotides read TGTGCCAGCGGCTTAATCCCAGCCGGTGAGCAGTTCTTC.

The V and J genes are TRBV28 and TRBJ2-7, with 9 bases aligning to TRBD1. The CDR3 extends over 15 amino acids. The germline CDR1 and CDR2 sequences are MDHEN and SYDVKM. Unmatched junction bases numbered 5, after V lost 4 bases and J lost 1 base. The DNA of the CDR3 is TGTGCCAGCAGTTCCTGGACAGGGGTATCCTACGAGCAGTACTTC. Its protein product is CASSSWTGVSYEQYF. Drawing the rest from reference TRBV28 and TRBJ2-7, the complete variable domain is DVKVTQSSRYLVKRTGEKVFLECVQDMDHENMFWYRQDPGLGLRLIYFSYDVKMKEKGDIPEGYSVSREKKERFSLILESASTNQTSMYLCASSSWTGVSYEQYFGPGTRLTVT.

This chain connects TRBV19 to TRBJ1-1; D may be TRBD1 (5 bases). This CDR3 is 15 amino acids long. V dropped 5 bases and J dropped 5 bases, with 18 bases sitting between them. The V gene's germline CDR1 is LNHDA and CDR2 SQIVND (reference sequence). The CDR3 spells CASSSLDGRATEAFF. The CDR3 DNA is TGTGCCAGTAGTTCCTTAGATGGCAGGGCAACTGAAGCTTTCTTT.

The chain couples TRBV11-3 to TRBJ2-2; a weak D match, TRBD1 (6 bases). Looked up from germline, CDR1 is SGHNT and CDR2 is YENEEA. Trimming shortened V by 3 bases and J by 3 bases, and 14 bases separated the two germline ends. The CDR3 is 16 amino acids. The CDR3 here is CASSLFGGADTGELFF. The CDR3 DNA is TGTGCCAGCAGCTTGTTTGGGGGCGCGGACACCGGGGAGCTGTTTTTT.

The chain combines TRBV19 with TRBJ1-5; TRBD1 matches 9 bases. Germline trimming cut 3 bases from V and 6 bases from J; bases unmatched to any gene: 15. The germline V gene has CDR1 LNHDA and CDR2 SQIVND (reference sequence). The CDR3 has 18 amino acids. The CDR3 region has the DNA TGTGCCAGTAGTATTAACAGGGGGCTTCCCCGCTCCACTCAGCCCCAGCATTTT. This gives the protein CASSINRGLPRSTQPQHF. Supplemented by reference TRBV19 and TRBJ1-5, the full variable domain reads DGGITQSPKYLFRKEGQNVTLSCEQNLNHDAMYWYRQDPGQGLRLIYYSQIVNDFQKGDIAEGYSVSREKKESFPLTVTSAQKNPTAFYLCASSINRGLPRSTQPQHFGDGTRLSIL.

V usage is TRBV2 and J usage is TRBJ2-3; 8 nucleotides line up with TRBD2. The trim removed 6 bases at V and 6 bases at J, leaving 11 bases unmatched. Germline V gene sequence: CDR1 SNHLY, CDR2 FYNNEI. There are 15 residues in the CDR3. The CDR3 nucleotides are TGTGCCAGCAGCCTTCTAGGACTAGCAAGTGATACGCAGTATTTT. It specifies CASSLLGLASDTQYF. Filled out from reference TRBV2 and TRBJ2-3, the complete variable domain reads EPEVTQTPSHQVTQMGQEVILRCVPISNHLYFYWYRQILGQKVEFLVSFYNNEISEKSEIFDDQFSVERPDGSNFTLKIRSTKLEDSAMYFCASSLLGLASDTQYFGPGTRLTVL.

The chain joins TRBV7-9 to TRBJ1-2, with 7 bases matching TRBD1. V was pared by 5 bases and J by 4 bases, with 10 bases of the junction left unmatched. The CDR3 consists of 15 residues. Germline values: CDR1 SEHNR, CDR2 FQNEAQ (reference sequence). The CDR3 protein is CASSTPTGNFYGYTF. CDR3 DNA sequence: TGTGCCAGCAGCACCCCGACAGGGAACTTCTATGGCTACACCTTC.

This chain uses TRBV7-2 with TRBJ2-7, with 9 nucleotides matching TRBD2. CDR3 size: 15 residues. J gave up 6 bases and V 3 bases, and 9 bases lay outside the gene matches. Germline V CDR1 and CDR2: SGHTA, FQGNSA. As DNA, the CDR3 is TGTGCCAGCAGCTTGCCGGGGACTAGCATGAGCGAGCAGTACTTC. This codes for CASSLPGTSMSEQYF.

V and J are TRBV19 and TRBJ2-1; D is perhaps TRBD1 or TRBD2 (5 bases each). CDR1 is LNHDA and CDR2 is SQIVND in the germline V gene (reference sequence). The CDR3 is 16 residues long. Trimming took off 2 bases at V and 0 bases at J, with 11 bases between the two ends. The CDR3 nucleotides read TGTGCCAGTAGTATATGGGGACGGAGCTCCTACAATGAGCAGTTCTTC. This translates into CASSIWGRSSYNEQFF. Variable domain in full (rest from reference TRBV19 and TRBJ2-1): DGGITQSPKYLFRKEGQNVTLSCEQNLNHDAMYWYRQDPGQGLRLIYYSQIVNDFQKGDIAEGYSVSREKKESFPLTVTSAQKNPTAFYLCASSIWGRSSYNEQFFGPGTRLTVL.

The chain has TRBV5-1 and TRBJ2-3; 7 nucleotides align to TRBD1. After removal of 0 bases from V and 3 bases from J, the junction contained 7 bases not matched to a gene. Germline-derived CDR1 and CDR2 are SGHRS and YFSETQ. This CDR3 is built from 16 residues. The CDR3 DNA is TGCGCCAGCAGCTTGGGAGCGCAGGGGGTAACAGATACGCAGTATTTT. Translating gives CASSLGAQGVTDTQYF. The whole variable domain, filled in from reference TRBV5-1 and TRBJ2-3, reads KAGVTQTPRYLIKTRGQQVTLSCSPISGHRSVSWYQQTPGQGLQFLFEYFSETQRNKGNFPGRFSGRQFSNSRSEMNVSTLELGDSALYLCASSLGAQGVTDTQYFGPGTRLTVL.

The chain is built from TRBV7-8 and TRBJ2-1; 16 bases line up with TRBD2. After removal of 4 bases from V and 8 bases from J, the junction contained 14 bases not matched to a gene. The CDR3 contains 19 residues. CDR1 is SGHVS, CDR2 FQNEAQ, per germline. The CDR3 is CASSSFGTSGGAKGYEQFF. The CDR3 DNA reads TGTGCCAGCAGCTCCTTCGGGACTAGCGGGGGGGCAAAAGGGTATGAGCAGTTCTTC.

The chain joins TRBV4-2 to TRBJ2-5; D may match TRBD1 or TRBD2 (5 bases each). CDR3 length: 16 amino acids. Germline assignment: CDR1 LGHNA and CDR2 YNFKEQ. Trimming left V 0 bases short and J 1 base short, with 12 bases between. The CDR3 nucleotides read TGTGCCAGCAGCCAAGACCTCCGGGGCCTCCAAGAGACCCAGTACTTC. As protein: CASSQDLRGLQETQYF.

The rearrangement links TRBV7-9 to TRBJ2-3, with TRBD2 matching 10 bases. The CDR3 runs 16 residues. The J segment lost 6 bases and the V segment lost 1 base, leaving 7 bases of the junction unmatched. The germline gives CDR1 SEHNR, CDR2 FQNEAQ (reference sequence). CDR3: CASSLGSGRAADTQYF. In DNA form, the CDR3 reads TGTGCCAGCAGCTTAGGGAGCGGGAGGGCCGCGGATACGCAGTATTTT.

The chain joins TRBV18 to TRBJ2-7; D tentatively fits TRBD1 or TRBD2 (5 bases each). Germline V CDR1 and CDR2: KGHSH, LQKENI. V lost 6 bases to trimming and J lost 5 bases, with 17 bases between them. The CDR3 is 14 residues long. CDR3 nucleotides: TGTGCCAGCTCCCAAAGGGCAGGGAGCGACGAGCAGTACTTC. Translation: CASSQRAGSDEQYF.

The chain is built from TRBV29-1 and TRBJ2-2; D perhaps matches TRBD1 (6 bases). The CDR3 is 13 residues long. V lost 5 bases, J lost 6 bases, and 13 bases lay in between. Germline values: CDR1 SQVTM, CDR2 ANQGSEA. CDR3 sequence reads: CSVKTTGSGELFF. The DNA for the CDR3 is TGCAGCGTTAAGACTACAGGGTCCGGGGAGCTGTTTTTT.

This chain uses TRBV6-5 with TRBJ2-7; tentative D call: TRBD1 (6 bases). The germline V gene encodes CDR1 MNHEY and CDR2 SVGAGI. Trimming removed 7 bases from V and 4 bases from J, with 8 bases in between. The length of the CDR3 is 11 residues. The CDR3 sequence: CASTRGYEQYF. The CDR3 nucleotides are TGTGCCAGCACCAGGGGATACGAGCAGTACTTC.

V gene TRBV5-1 combines with J gene TRBJ1-3; D is perhaps TRBD1 (5 bases). CDR1 is SGHRS, CDR2 YFSETQ, per germline. The CDR3 covers 16 residues. The V end lost 0 bases, the J end lost 0 bases, and 10 bases lay between the germline ends. This chain's CDR3 is CASSLGQFFSGNTIYF. CDR3 bases: TGCGCCAGCAGCTTGGGACAGTTCTTCTCTGGAAACACCATATATTTT.

The chain uses TRBV5-1 and TRBJ2-3; 7 nucleotides line up with TRBD2. Trimming took 7 bases from V and 0 from J; bases not matched to a gene: 5. CDR1 SGHRS and CDR2 YFSETQ come from the germline V gene. CDR3 size: 14 residues. CDR3 residues: CASGSGVSTDTQYF. The CDR3 nucleotides read TGCGCCAGCGGCAGCGGGGTTAGCACAGATACGCAGTATTTT. The entire variable domain, with the rest obtained from reference TRBV5-1 and TRBJ2-3, is as follows: KAGVTQTPRYLIKTRGQQVTLSCSPISGHRSVSWYQQTPGQGLQFLFEYFSETQRNKGNFPGRFSGRQFSNSRSEMNVSTLELGDSALYLCASGSGVSTDTQYFGPGTRLTVL.

This clone was recorded a few times. The chain employs TRBV5-4 and TRBJ1-6, with D possibly TRBD1 on 5 matching bases. Germline V gene data show CDR1 as SGHNT and CDR2 as YYREEE (reference sequence). CDR3 length equals 14 residues. V was pared by 5 bases and J by 9 bases, with 15 bases between. CDR3 protein: CASSADSLGSPLHF. CDR3 bases: TGTGCCAGCAGTGCCGACAGTCTTGGTTCACCCCTCCACTTT.

This clone was observed a single time. The rearrangement joins TRBV4-3 to TRBJ2-5; D may be TRBD2 (5 bases). This CDR3 spans 15 amino acids. The germline V gene encodes CDR1 LGHNA and CDR2 YSLEER. V lost 3 bases, J lost 5 bases, and 16 bases lay in between. The DNA of the CDR3 is TGCGCCAGCAGCCATGACACTACCCGGGGTGAGACCCAGTACTTC. It specifies CASSHDTTRGETQYF.

V gene TRBV7-3 combines with J gene TRBJ2-3, with D unresolved. From germline, CDR1 is SGHTA and CDR2 FQGTGA. The CDR3 is 13 residues long. The ends were cut back, 4 bases at V and 6 bases at J, with 11 bases in the middle. The CDR3 DNA follows: TGTGCCAGCAGCTCAGACCCCGGGGATACGCAGTATTTT. As protein: CASSSDPGDTQYF.

The J gene is TRBJ2-3, the V gene TRBV9; 9 nucleotides agree with TRBD1. Germline CDR1 reads SGDLS; CDR2 reads YYNGEE. The junction had 7 bases not matched to a gene; V was cut back by 3 bases and J by 5 bases. The CDR3 covers 15 residues. The CDR3 bases are TGTGCCAGCAGCGCGTCAACAGGGGGCCGAGATACGCAGTATTTT. Amino acid sequence: CASSASTGGRDTQYF. Looking up the rest from reference TRBV9 and TRBJ2-3 gives the full variable domain: DSGVTQTPKHLITATGQRVTLRCSPRSGDLSVYWYQQSLDQGLQFLIQYYNGEERAKGNILERFSAQQFPDLHSELNLSSLELGDSALYFCASSASTGGRDTQYFGPGTRLTVL.

The chain has TRBV5-4 and TRBJ2-4; TRBD2 agrees at 13 bases. The CDR3 runs 16 residues. V gave up 4 bases and J gave up 5 bases; unmatched junction bases: 6. Germline CDR1 reads SGHNT; CDR2 reads YYREEE (reference sequence). This CDR3 reads CASSAGTSGAENIQYF. DNA for the CDR3: TGTGCCAGCAGCGCCGGGACTAGCGGGGCCGAAAACATTCAGTACTTC.

The V and J genes are TRBV14 and TRBJ2-1; TRBD1 matches 7 bases. Germline V gene lookup returns CDR1 SGHDN and CDR2 FVKESK. Trimming removed 4 bases from V and 7 bases from J; junction bases left unmatched: 13. CDR3 length: 16 residues. CDR3 sequence (DNA): TGTGCCAGCAGCCCAGACGTAGGACAGGTGGCTAATGAGCAGTTCTTC. Translating gives CASSPDVGQVANEQFF.